This paragraph covers one TCR beta chain sequence. Antigen: not known. Investigators excluded patients with uncontrolled infection, other autoimmune disease, pregnancy or lactation. TCR beta CDR3 regions were amplified from RNA transcripts. Initially, a first-round RT-PCR of the TCR CDR3 employed the HTBI primer set. Via MiXCR, TCRdb re-called the multiplex PCR reads, giving one row per CDR3 protein. The sample contains approximately 690,000 distinct CDR3 sequences, about 20% of which appear only once. This entry comes from a study of T cells in Graves' hyperthyroidism and ophthalmopathy. Findings and caveats of the study: Model-based prediction identified ophthalmopathy a median around 6.7 months prior to its onset.

Germline CDR1 reads DFQATT; CDR2 reads SNEGSKA (reference sequence). The CDR3 covers 12 residues. Between the trimmed V and J ends, which lost 2 bases and 2 bases, there was a span of 6 bases. The chain links TRBV20-1 to TRBJ1-2; unclear D gene. Sequencing was done on a sample of blood. This sequence was found in a man aged 25 to 40 with Graves' ophthalmopathy. The CDR3 sequence: CSARMDNYGYTF. DNA of the CDR3: TGCAGTGCTAGAATGGACAACTATGGCTACACCTTC.